This entry lists 29 T cell receptor beta chains sequenced from one sample in a study of human T cells and chemical hapten exposure. Unfractionated whole blood yielded total RNA. Each CDR3 protein is one row after TCRdb ran MiXCR on the 5' RACE reads. The sample includes roughly 81,000 distinct CDR3 sequences, 6% to 8.5% seen only once; the top ten take approximately 2.3%. These receptors all stem from a male donor in good health.

This clonotype occurred a few times. V usage is TRBV12-5 and J usage is TRBJ2-4; possibly TRBD2 for D (5 bases). This CDR3 has 14 residues. The V gene's germline CDR1 is LGHNT and CDR2 FRNRAP. Deletions cut 6 bases from V and 1 base from J, with 10 bases between. CDR3 protein: CASGRTAAKNIQYF. The CDR3 DNA reads TGTGCTAGTGGCCGGACTGCCGCCAAAAACATTCAGTACTTC. Full variable domain (outside the CDR3, taken from reference TRBV12-5 and TRBJ2-4): DARVTQTPRHKVTEMGQEVTMRCQPILGHNTVFWYRQTMMQGLELLAYFRNRAPLDDSGMPKDRFSAEMPDATLATLKIQPSEPRDSAVYFCASGRTAAKNIQYFGAGTRLSVL.

The CDR3 nucleotides read TGTGCCACCGCAGGGACGGAGAGAGGGCCCCAGCATTTT. Translated, it gives CATAGTERGPQHF. The chain employs TRBV24-1 and TRBJ1-5; the D gene is possibly TRBD1 (5 bases). V shed 9 bases and J shed 9 bases, with 17 bases lying between them. CDR1 and CDR2 (germline): KGHDR, SFDVKD. CDR3 length: 13 amino acids.

As to this clonotype: This could be a read error, since a much larger clone is one nucleotide away. The gene calls are TRBV29-1 and TRBJ2-1; D is uncertain. Germline V gives CDR1 SQVTM, CDR2 ANQGSEA. V was cut by 8 bases and J by 10 bases, with 15 bases left in between. The CDR3 extends over 11 amino acids. CDR3 sequence: CSPPFHHEQFF. The CDR3 nucleotides are TGCAGCCCCCCTTTCCATCACGAGCAGTTCTTC.

This clonotype was observed at least ten times. The genes are TRBV5-8 and TRBJ2-5; possibly TRBD2 for D (5 bases). This CDR3 spans 15 amino acids. Trimming removed 0 bases from V and 4 bases from J, with 13 bases in between. Germline V gives CDR1 SGHTS, CDR2 YDEGEE. This CDR3 is CASSLVEGRSETQYF. The CDR3 coding sequence is TGTGCCAGCAGCTTGGTTGAGGGCAGGTCAGAGACCCAGTACTTC.

This clonotype was observed many times. The rearrangement joins TRBV5-1 to TRBJ2-3, with a tentative D call TRBD2 (6 bases). This CDR3 spans 15 amino acids. The germline V gene has CDR1 SGHRS and CDR2 YFSETQ. The V end lost 4 bases, the J end lost 6 bases, and 18 bases lay between the germline ends. The CDR3 region has the DNA TGCGCCAGCAGCACAAGTCGGGCCCGGGGGGATACGCAGTATTTT. Translating gives CASSTSRARGDTQYF.

The chain couples TRBV20-1 to TRBJ1-4; weak D call: TRBD1 (5 bases). Germline CDR1 DFQATT, CDR2 SNEGSKA (reference sequence). The V end was cut by 0 bases, the J end by 7 bases, with 18 bases between. The CDR3 covers 16 residues. The CDR3 here is CSARDPDSVRFEKLFF. CDR3 nucleotide sequence: TGCAGTGCTAGAGATCCCGACAGCGTTCGATTTGAAAAACTGTTTTTT.

This clonotype was counted between two and nine times. The chain employs TRBV2 and TRBJ1-6, with a tentative D call TRBD1 (5 bases). The CDR3 has 15 residues. V lost 0 bases and J 10 bases, leaving 13 bases between the germline ends. Per germline, CDR1 SNHLY and CDR2 FYNNEI. CDR3 nucleotide sequence: TGTGCCAGCAGTGAAGCAGGGGCGGATAGATCACCCCTCCACTTT. As protein: CASSEAGADRSPLHF.

Here the CDR3 DNA reads TGTGCCAGCAGCTTATCCCCGAACTTTAACTATGGCTACACCTTC. Translation: CASSLSPNFNYGYTF. The gene calls are TRBV7-3 and TRBJ1-2; D remains ambiguous. V lost 2 bases and J lost 1, with 11 bases in between. Germline CDR1 reads SGHTA; CDR2 reads FQGTGA. The length of the CDR3 is 15 residues.

The chain carries TRBV6-1 and TRBJ2-3; D is possibly TRBD2 (5 bases). There are 15 residues in the CDR3. Germline CDR1 MNHNS, CDR2 SASEGT. Trimming took 4 bases from V and 2 from J, leaving 13 bases between them. The CDR3 spells CASSADSANTDTQYF. DNA for the CDR3: TGTGCCAGCAGTGCGGACTCTGCCAACACAGATACGCAGTATTTT.

This chain uses TRBV6-5 with TRBJ1-2; D uncertain. V lost 5 bases to trimming and J lost 1 base, with 17 bases between them. The germline V gene has CDR1 MNHEY and CDR2 SVGAGI. This CDR3 region has 16 residues. The CDR3: CASSKTVRNLNYGYTF. CDR3 sequence (DNA): TGTGCCAGCAGTAAAACGGTGCGAAACCTTAACTATGGCTACACCTTC.

This clonotype was seen a handful of times. The rearrangement uses TRBV2 and TRBJ2-7, with 8 bases aligning to TRBD1. Germline V gene lookup returns CDR1 SNHLY and CDR2 FYNNEI. This CDR3 has 14 residues. The CDR3 bases are TGTGCGATTAAGCCTGGGACAGGAGTATACGAGCAGTACTTC. Translation gives CAIKPGTGVYEQYF.

This chain connects TRBV6-5 to TRBJ2-5, with TRBD1 matching over 11 bases. The CDR3 extends over 18 amino acids. Germline V gives CDR1 MNHEY, CDR2 SVGAGI. J was trimmed by 0 bases and V by 5 bases; bases with no gene match: 11. The CDR3 DNA sequence: TGTGCCAGCAGTCACGCCGGGACAGGGGGTCCGTACCAAGAGACCCAGTACTTC. This codes for CASSHAGTGGPYQETQYF.

This clonotype was observed at least ten times. This sequence joins TRBV10-1 and TRBJ2-7; TRBD2 aligns across 13 bases. Germline CDR1 and CDR2: WNHNN and SYGVQD (reference sequence). CDR3 length equals 17 residues. Losses at the gene ends were 5 bases for V and 5 bases for J; bases not matched to a gene: 12. Here the CDR3 DNA reads TGCGCCAGCAGTCCTGTGGGACTAGCGGGAATCTACGACGAGCAGTACTTC. Its translation is CASSPVGLAGIYDEQYF.

CDR3 protein: CASSFYASGTSTDTQYF. CDR3 bases: TGCGCCAGCAGCTTTTATGCTAGCGGAACCAGCACAGATACGCAGTATTTT. V and J are TRBV5-1 and TRBJ2-3, with 7 positions matching TRBD2. Trimming at V came to 2 bases and at J to 0 bases, leaving 9 bases not matched to a gene. In germline, CDR1 is SGHRS, CDR2 YFSETQ. CDR3 size: 17 residues.

The chain links TRBV20-1 to TRBJ2-3, with 9 bases fitting TRBD2. The CDR3 covers 17 residues. Germline CDR1 reads DFQATT; CDR2 reads SNEGSKA (reference sequence). V was clipped by 2 bases and J by 2 bases; unmatched bases: 11. In DNA, the CDR3 is TGCAGTGCTAGACCTGTAGCGGGAGAGCGAACCACAGATACGCAGTATTTT. This translates into CSARPVAGERTTDTQYF.

A remark on this clonotype: A read error may be the cause here, since a much bigger clone is one base away. This sequence joins TRBV19 and TRBJ2-7, with a possible D match to TRBD1 (6 bases). CDR1 and CDR2 (germline): LNHDA, SQIVND (reference sequence). This CDR3 has 17 amino acids. V was pared by 3 bases and J by 3 bases, with 21 bases between. The CDR3 here is CASSIRGQKGNYYEQYF. Here the CDR3 DNA reads TGTGCCAGTAGTATTCGGGGACAAAAAGGTAACTACTACGAGCAGTACTTC.

The table lists this clonotype with a few counts. The chain links TRBV20-1 to TRBJ1-1, with no clear D. From germline, CDR1 is DFQATT and CDR2 SNEGSKA (reference sequence). The CDR3 runs 14 residues. V was trimmed by 4 bases and J by 1 base, leaving 13 bases between them. The CDR3: CSATERDGNTEAFF. DNA of the CDR3: TGCAGTGCTACGGAACGGGATGGGAACACTGAAGCTTTCTTT.

This chain connects TRBV6-6 to TRBJ2-5, with TRBD2 identical over 12 bases. This CDR3 spans 16 amino acids. J gave up 4 bases and V 2 bases, and 5 bases lay outside the gene matches. CDR1 MNHNY and CDR2 SVGAGI come from the germline V gene (reference sequence). CDR3 DNA sequence: TGTGCCAGCAGTTACCTAGCGGGAGGGGCAACAGAGACCCAGTACTTC. This sequence encodes CASSYLAGGATETQYF.

In this sample, this clonotype turned up many times. The gene calls are TRBV9 and TRBJ2-3; D could derive from TRBD1 or TRBD2 (6 bases each). Trimming removed 1 base at V and 5 bases at J, with 17 bases between. This CDR3 contains 16 residues. Germline assignment: CDR1 SGDLS and CDR2 YYNGEE. The CDR3, as DNA: TGTGCCAGCAGCGTATCCCTCGGAGGGGGGCAAGATACGCAGTATTTT. Amino acid sequence: CASSVSLGGGQDTQYF.

This clonotype was detected only a few times. The rearrangement links TRBV15 to TRBJ2-7; 8 bases match TRBD1. Germline loops: CDR1 LNHNV, CDR2 YYDKDF (reference sequence). The CDR3 spans 16 residues. J lost 2 bases, V lost 0 bases, and 6 bases had no gene match. As DNA, the CDR3 is TGTGCCACCAGCAGAGATTCGGGACAGGCCACCTACGAGCAGTACTTC. Translating gives CATSRDSGQATYEQYF.

In this sample, this clonotype turned up a few times. Here the CDR3 reads CASSIPANTEAFF. CDR3 bases: TGTGCCAGTAGTATCCCAGCGAACACTGAAGCTTTCTTT. The rearrangement links TRBV19 to TRBJ1-1; D is uncertain. This CDR3 has 13 amino acids. Between the trimmed V and J ends, which lost 3 bases and 1 base, there was a span of 6 bases. Germline V CDR1 and CDR2: LNHDA, SQIVND (reference sequence).

This clonotype was detected a few times. This rearrangement joins TRBV27 to TRBJ1-1; D is perhaps TRBD1 (6 bases). The V end lost 3 bases, the J end lost 11 bases, and 19 bases lay between the germline ends. The CDR3 covers 14 residues. Per germline, CDR1 MNHEY and CDR2 SMNVEV (reference sequence). In DNA form, the CDR3 reads TGTGCCAGCAGTTTCGCGGCAGGGGTGAGTTGGGCTTTCTTT. This encodes CASSFAAGVSWAFF.

V gene TRBV10-3 combines with J gene TRBJ1-1; 7 bases line up with TRBD1. Germline-derived CDR1 and CDR2 are ENHRY and SYGVKD. The CDR3 is 14 amino acids. With 1 base clipped from V and 4 bases from J, the junction kept 3 bases outside the gene matches. The CDR3 DNA follows: TGTGCCATCAGTGAGTTCCAGGGGGGCACTGAAGCTTTCTTT. It is translated as CAISEFQGGTEAFF.

This clonotype was seen a handful of times. The chain links TRBV7-2 to TRBJ2-3; 12 bases line up with TRBD1. J lost 6 bases, V lost 4 bases, and 5 bases had no gene match. Germline CDR1 SGHTA, CDR2 FQGNSA. The CDR3 totals 15 residues. The CDR3 bases are TGTGCCAGCAGCTGGGGGACAGGGGGCCCGGATACGCAGTATTTT. The encoded protein is CASSWGTGGPDTQYF. Complete variable domain (other parts from reference TRBV7-2 and TRBJ2-3): GAGVSQSPSNKVTEKGKDVELRCDPISGHTALYWYRQSLGQGLEFLIYFQGNSAPDKSGLPSDRFSAERTGGSVSTLTIQRTQQEDSAVYLCASSWGTGGPDTQYFGPGTRLTVL.

This clonotype turned up a few times. The chain recombines TRBV11-2 with TRBJ1-6, with TRBD1 matching over 7 bases. Per germline, CDR1 SGHAT and CDR2 FQNNGV. The junction had 7 bases not matched to a gene; V was cut back by 7 bases and J by 7 bases. The CDR3 has 14 amino acids. The CDR3, as DNA: TGTGCCAGCACCGACAGGGTGCGGAATTCACCCCTCCACTTT. It translates to CASTDRVRNSPLHF. The variable domain in full, completed from reference TRBV11-2 and TRBJ1-6, reads EAGVAQSPRYKIIEKRQSVAFWCNPISGHATLYWYQQILGQGPKLLIQFQNNGVVDDSQLPKDRFSAERLKGVDSTLKIQPAKLEDSAVYLCASTDRVRNSPLHFGNGTRLTVT.

As for this clonotype: This may stem from a read error, because a much larger clone lies one nucleotide away. The V gene is TRBV6-2 or TRBV6-3, the J gene TRBJ2-7; perhaps TRBD1 as D (6 bases). This CDR3 spans 12 amino acids. V was clipped by 2 bases and J by 10 bases, with 12 bases between them. Looked up from germline, CDR1 is MNHEY and CDR2 is SVGEGT. This chain's CDR3 is CASSYTQQGQYF. Here the CDR3 DNA reads TGTGCCAGCAGTTACACCCAACAGGGCCAGTACTTC.

This clonotype was observed a few times. The chain couples TRBV6-6 to TRBJ1-3, with D perhaps matching TRBD1 (6 bases). Germline V lookup: CDR1 MNHNY, CDR2 SVGAGI (reference sequence). V lost 5 bases to trimming and J lost 3 bases, with 11 bases between them. The CDR3 covers 14 residues. In DNA form, the CDR3 reads TGTGCCAGCAGTCCCAGGGGACTTGGAAACACCATATATTTT. Translating gives CASSPRGLGNTIYF.

This clonotype was detected only a few times. The chain employs TRBV7-2 and TRBJ1-2; D is undetermined. V gave up 5 bases and J gave up 2 bases, with 15 bases separating them. The CDR3 contains 15 residues. Germline CDR1 is SGHTA and CDR2 is FQGNSA. The CDR3 sequence: CASSPEQGLNYGYTF. The CDR3 DNA reads as TGTGCCAGCAGCCCAGAGCAAGGCCTAAACTATGGCTACACCTTC.

This clonotype was seen at least ten times. The chain links TRBV20-1 to TRBJ2-1; no firm D call. Germline values: CDR1 DFQATT, CDR2 SNEGSKA (reference sequence). Trimming removed 0 bases at V and 4 bases at J, with 10 bases between. CDR3 length: 14 residues. CDR3 nucleotides: TGCAGTGCTAGAGATTCCCGGGCTTACAATGAGCAGTTCTTC. It yields the protein CSARDSRAYNEQFF.